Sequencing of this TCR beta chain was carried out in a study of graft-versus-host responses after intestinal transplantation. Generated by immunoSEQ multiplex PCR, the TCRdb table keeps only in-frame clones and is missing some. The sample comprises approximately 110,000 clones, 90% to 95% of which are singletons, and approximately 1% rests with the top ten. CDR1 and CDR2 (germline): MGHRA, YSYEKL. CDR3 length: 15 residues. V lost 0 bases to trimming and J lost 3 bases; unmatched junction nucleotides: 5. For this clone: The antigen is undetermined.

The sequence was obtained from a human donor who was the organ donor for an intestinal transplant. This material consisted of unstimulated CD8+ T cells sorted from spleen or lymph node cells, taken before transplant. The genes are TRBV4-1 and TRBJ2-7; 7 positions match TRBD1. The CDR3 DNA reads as TGCGCCAGCAGCCAAGATGCACAGGGGTTCTACGAGCAGTACTTC. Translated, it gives CASSQDAQGFYEQYF.